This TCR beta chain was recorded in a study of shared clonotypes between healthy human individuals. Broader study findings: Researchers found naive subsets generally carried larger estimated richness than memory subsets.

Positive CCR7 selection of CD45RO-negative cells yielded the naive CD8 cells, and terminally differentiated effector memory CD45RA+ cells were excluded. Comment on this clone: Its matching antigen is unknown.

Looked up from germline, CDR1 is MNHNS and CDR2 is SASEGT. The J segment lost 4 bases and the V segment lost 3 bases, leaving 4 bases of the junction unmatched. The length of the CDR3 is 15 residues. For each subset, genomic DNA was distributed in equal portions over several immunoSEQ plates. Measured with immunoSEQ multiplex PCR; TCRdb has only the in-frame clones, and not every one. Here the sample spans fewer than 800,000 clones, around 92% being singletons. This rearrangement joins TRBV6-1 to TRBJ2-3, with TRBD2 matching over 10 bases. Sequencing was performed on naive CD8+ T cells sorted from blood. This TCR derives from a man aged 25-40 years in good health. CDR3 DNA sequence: TGTGCCAGCAGTGATCTAGCGGGAGTGGCAGATACGCAGTATTTT. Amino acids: CASSDLAGVADTQYF.